Listed here are 21 T cell receptor beta chains from one sample, sequenced in a study of blood T cell repertoires in COVID-19. Profiled with immunoSEQ multiplex PCR; TCRdb holds only in-frame clones, not every one. This table holds 20,000 to 25,000 clones, roughly 84% found once. Sequencing was done on a sample of peripheral blood. These receptors were collected from a man aged 35 to 55 with acute or convalescent COVID-19.

This clone was recorded once. V usage is TRBV3-1 (or the pseudogene TRBV3-2) and J usage is TRBJ2-7, with unresolved D. CDR1 is LGHDT and CDR2 is YNNKEL in the germline V gene (reference sequence). The CDR3 sequence is 14 residues long. Trimming cost V 10 bases and J 4 bases, with 20 bases left between them. DNA for the CDR3: TGTGCCACCCTCCATGGTACGAGGTCGTACGAGCAGTACTTC. This translates into CATLHGTRSYEQYF.

The V and J genes are TRBV5-6 and TRBJ2-7; D not resolved. The CDR3 runs 14 residues. Trimming stripped 0 bases from V and 0 bases from J, with 7 bases between. Germline V CDR1 and CDR2: SGHDT, YYEEEE. The CDR3 nucleotides read TGTGCCAGCAGCTTGGTGGAGAACTCCTACGAGCAGTACTTC. This translates into CASSLVENSYEQYF. The whole variable domain, filled in from reference TRBV5-6 and TRBJ2-7, reads DAGVTQSPTHLIKTRGQQVTLRCSPKSGHDTVSWYQQALGQGPQFIFQYYEEEERQRGNFPDRFSGHQFPNYSSELNVNALLLGDSALYLCASSLVENSYEQYFGPGTRLTVT.

This clone has only one observation. The chain links TRBV12-3 or TRBV12-4 to TRBJ2-7, with TRBD2 matching 11 bases. V lost 10 bases, J lost 1 base, and 3 bases stayed unmatched. The CDR3 spans 13 residues. CDR3 DNA sequence: TGTGCCACCCGGACTAGCGGGTCCTACGAGCAGTACTTC. It translates to CATRTSGSYEQYF.

The genes are TRBV29-1 and TRBJ2-3; 14 positions agree with TRBD2. Per germline, CDR1 SQVTM and CDR2 ANQGSEA. The CDR3 consists of 19 residues. After removal of 4 bases from V and 1 base from J, the junction contained 13 bases not matched to a gene. The CDR3: CSVGPGLAGGSRGTDTQYF. In DNA form, the CDR3 reads TGCAGCGTTGGCCCTGGACTAGCGGGAGGAAGCAGGGGCACAGATACGCAGTATTTT.

The chain recombines TRBV19 with TRBJ1-1; D is possibly TRBD1 (6 bases). Germline V gene sequence: CDR1 LNHDA, CDR2 SQIVND (reference sequence). CDR3 size: 12 residues. Trimming took off 3 bases at V and 10 bases at J, with 12 bases between the two ends. Here the CDR3 DNA reads TGTGCCAGTAGTATGGATACAGGGAGAGCTTTCTTT. Translated: CASSMDTGRAFF. The full variable domain, in which reference TRBV19 and TRBJ1-1 provide the parts outside the CDR3, is DGGITQSPKYLFRKEGQNVTLSCEQNLNHDAMYWYRQDPGQGLRLIYYSQIVNDFQKGDIAEGYSVSREKKESFPLTVTSAQKNPTAFYLCASSMDTGRAFFGQGTRLTVV.

The V gene is TRBV7-9, the J gene TRBJ1-6; TRBD1 is a possible D gene (5 bases). V was pared by 0 bases and J by 6 bases, with 15 bases between. Germline V gene sequence: CDR1 SEHNR, CDR2 FQNEAQ (reference sequence). The CDR3 contains 17 residues. CDR3 region: CASSLAHTTGLNSPLHF. As DNA, the CDR3 is TGTGCCAGCAGCTTAGCGCATACAACAGGCCTTAATTCACCCCTCCACTTT.

V is TRBV29-1 and J is TRBJ1-1; D is unclear. Germline assignment: CDR1 SQVTM and CDR2 ANQGSEA. The CDR3 runs 11 residues. The germline V and J ends were trimmed by 3 bases and 1 base, with 3 bases remaining between them. CDR3 nucleotide sequence: TGCAGCGTTGAGAGGAACACTGAAGCTTTCTTT. Its translation: CSVERNTEAFF.

The V gene is TRBV29-1, the J gene TRBJ2-5; D is unclear. The CDR3 extends over 14 amino acids. Trimming pared 6 bases from V and 2 bases from J, leaving 16 bases between. From germline, CDR1 is SQVTM and CDR2 ANQGSEA. The CDR3 sequence is CSVVDTSLQETQYF. Here the CDR3 DNA reads TGCAGCGTCGTTGACACAAGCCTACAAGAGACCCAGTACTTC.

This chain uses TRBV7-2 with TRBJ2-1; TRBD1 matches 8 bases. Germline V gene sequence: CDR1 SGHTA, CDR2 FQGNSA. The CDR3 sequence is 15 residues long. V lost 4 bases to trimming and J lost 0 bases; unmatched junction nucleotides: 2. This CDR3 is CASSYGQGSYNEQFF. The CDR3 DNA reads TGTGCCAGCAGCTATGGACAGGGCTCCTACAATGAGCAGTTCTTC.

The chain couples TRBV5-4 to TRBJ2-1; D is undetermined. The V gene's germline CDR1 is SGHNT and CDR2 YYREEE (reference sequence). Trimming removed 0 bases from V and 3 bases from J, with 16 bases in between. The CDR3 has 17 residues. In nucleotides, the CDR3 is TGTGCCAGCAGCTTGGAAGGCGGCAGCTATTTCTACAATGAGCAGTTCTTC. Encoded protein: CASSLEGGSYFYNEQFF.

The rearrangement joins TRBV30 to TRBJ2-7; a possible D gene is TRBD2 (5 bases). The germline V gene encodes CDR1 GTSNPN and CDR2 SVGIG (reference sequence). The length of the CDR3 is 14 residues. V lost 4 bases to trimming and J lost 1 base, with 14 bases between them. CDR3 DNA: TGTGCCTGGACCCCGGAGGCGGCATCCTACGAGCAGTACTTC. Protein product: CAWTPEAASYEQYF.

This clone was picked up a small number of times. The genes are TRBV7-9 and TRBJ1-2; TRBD1 agrees at 7 bases. The germline gives CDR1 SEHNR, CDR2 FQNEAQ (reference sequence). J was trimmed by 4 bases and V by 1 base; bases with no gene match: 3. CDR3 length: 14 residues. CDR3 region: CASSLEEGAYGYTF. The CDR3 nucleotides read TGTGCCAGCAGCTTAGAAGAGGGGGCCTATGGCTACACCTTC.

The chain is built from TRBV4-1 and TRBJ2-2; a possible D gene is TRBD2 (5 bases). Germline V gene data show CDR1 as MGHRA and CDR2 as YSYEKL. CDR3 length: 16 residues. V was trimmed by 2 bases and J by 2 bases, leaving 12 bases between them. CDR3 DNA sequence: TGCGCCAGCAGCCAAAGAGGAGGAGGAAACACCGGGGAGCTGTTTTTT. The encoded protein is CASSQRGGGNTGELFF.

This chain uses TRBV9 with TRBJ2-6, with a tentative D call TRBD1 (6 bases). This CDR3 has 17 residues. Looked up from germline, CDR1 is SGDLS and CDR2 is YYNGEE. Trimming stripped 4 bases from V and 0 bases from J, with 14 bases between. DNA of the CDR3: TGTGCCAGCAGCCCGGACAGTCGCCTCTCTGGGGCCAACGTCCTGACTTTC. As protein: CASSPDSRLSGANVLTF.

Only one count was recorded for this clone. The CDR3 region has the DNA TGTGCCTCGGGGGTGAGTGGTTCCAGGGATACGCAGTATTTT. Protein sequence: CASGVSGSRDTQYF. The V gene is TRBV10-3, the J gene TRBJ2-3; weak D call: TRBD2 (6 bases). The CDR3 runs to 14 residues. Trimming took 11 bases from V and 6 from J, leaving 21 bases between them. Looked up from germline, CDR1 is ENHRY and CDR2 is SYGVKD.

This clone has a single count. This sequence joins TRBV5-1 and TRBJ1-1, with a weak D call TRBD1 (6 bases). The CDR3 length is 13 residues. Trimming cost V 3 bases and J 5 bases, with 11 bases left between them. The germline V gene encodes CDR1 SGHRS and CDR2 YFSETQ. CDR3 sequence (DNA): TGCGCCAGCAGCTATGGACAGAAAACTGAAGCTTTCTTT. Translating it yields CASSYGQKTEAFF.

The rearrangement joins TRBV12-3 or TRBV12-4 to TRBJ2-1; maybe TRBD2 (5 bases). The V gene lost 5 bases and the J gene lost 8 bases, with 7 bases spanning the gap. CDR3 size: 11 residues. CDR3 in DNA: TGTGCCAGCAGTCTGCGGGATGAGCAGTTCTTC. Translated: CASSLRDEQFF.

The CDR3 is CASSVDMNTEAFF. The CDR3 DNA is TGTGCCAGCAGCGTTGACATGAACACTGAAGCTTTCTTT. The chain links TRBV5-4 to TRBJ1-1; D gene ambiguous. This CDR3 is built from 13 residues. The V gene's germline CDR1 is SGHNT and CDR2 YYREEE (reference sequence). V was clipped by 4 bases and J by 0 bases, with 7 bases between them.

The chain joins TRBV10-3 to TRBJ2-7; no clear D. V lost 7 bases and J 5 bases, leaving 15 bases between the germline ends. Looked up from germline, CDR1 is ENHRY and CDR2 is SYGVKD. The CDR3 has 13 residues. CDR3 loop: CAITEDIGDEQYF. The CDR3 region has the DNA TGTGCCATCACCGAGGATATTGGCGACGAGCAGTACTTC.

The chain couples TRBV5-1 to TRBJ2-3; 8 bases map to TRBD2. Germline V gene lookup returns CDR1 SGHRS and CDR2 YFSETQ. The CDR3 extends over 15 amino acids. The trim removed 5 bases at V and 1 base at J, leaving 6 bases unmatched. The CDR3 DNA is TGCGCCAGCAGTTTGAGGCGGGGGGGCACAGATACGCAGTATTTT. Residues: CASSLRRGGTDTQYF.

V usage is TRBV19 and J usage is TRBJ2-1, with D maybe TRBD2 (6 bases). The CDR3 loop spans 13 amino acids. With 9 bases removed from V and 8 bases from J, the gap between germline ends came to 17 bases. The germline V gene has CDR1 LNHDA and CDR2 SQIVND (reference sequence). In nucleotides, the CDR3 is TGTGCCAGCAGCCTTGGAGGGGTCGATGAGCAGTTCTTC. The encoded protein is CASSLGGVDEQFF.